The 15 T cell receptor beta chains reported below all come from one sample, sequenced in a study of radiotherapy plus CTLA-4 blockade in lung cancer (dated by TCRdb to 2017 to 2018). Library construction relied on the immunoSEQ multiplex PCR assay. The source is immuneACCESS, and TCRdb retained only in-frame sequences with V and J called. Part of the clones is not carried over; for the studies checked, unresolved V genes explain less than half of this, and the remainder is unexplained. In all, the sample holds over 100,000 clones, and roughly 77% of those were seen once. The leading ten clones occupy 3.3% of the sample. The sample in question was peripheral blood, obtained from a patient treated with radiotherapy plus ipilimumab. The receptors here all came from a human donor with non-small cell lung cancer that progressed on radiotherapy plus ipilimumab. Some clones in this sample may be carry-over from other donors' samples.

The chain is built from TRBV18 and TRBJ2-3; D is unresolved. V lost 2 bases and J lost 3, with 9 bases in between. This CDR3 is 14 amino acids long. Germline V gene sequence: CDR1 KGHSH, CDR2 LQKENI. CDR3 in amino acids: CASSPNPSTDTQYF. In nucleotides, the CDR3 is TGTGCCAGCTCACCAAACCCCTCGACAGATACGCAGTATTTT.

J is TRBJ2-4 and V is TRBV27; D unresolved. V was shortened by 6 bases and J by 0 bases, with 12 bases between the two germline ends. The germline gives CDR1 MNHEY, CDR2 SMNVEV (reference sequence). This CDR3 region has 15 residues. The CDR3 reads CASRSGILAKNIQYF. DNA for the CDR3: TGTGCCAGCAGGTCAGGAATACTAGCCAAAAACATTCAGTACTTC.

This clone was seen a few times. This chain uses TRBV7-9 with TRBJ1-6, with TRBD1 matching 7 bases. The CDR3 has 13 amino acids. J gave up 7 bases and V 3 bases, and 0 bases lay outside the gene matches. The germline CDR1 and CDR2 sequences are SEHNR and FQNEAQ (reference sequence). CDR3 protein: CASSLGQNSPLHF. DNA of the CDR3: TGTGCCAGCAGCTTGGGACAGAATTCACCCCTCCACTTT.

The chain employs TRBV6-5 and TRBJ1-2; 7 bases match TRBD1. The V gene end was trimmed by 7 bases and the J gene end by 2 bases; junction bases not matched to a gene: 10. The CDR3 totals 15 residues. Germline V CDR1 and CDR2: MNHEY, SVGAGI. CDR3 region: CASTSRQGTNYGYTF. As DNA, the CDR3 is TGTGCCAGCACGTCTCGACAGGGAACGAACTATGGCTACACCTTC.

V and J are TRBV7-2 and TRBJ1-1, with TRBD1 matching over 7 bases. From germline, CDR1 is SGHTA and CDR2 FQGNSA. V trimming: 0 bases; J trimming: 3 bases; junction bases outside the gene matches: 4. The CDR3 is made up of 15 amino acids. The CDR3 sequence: CASSLATGVYTEAFF. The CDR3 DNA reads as TGTGCCAGCAGCTTAGCTACAGGGGTTTACACTGAAGCTTTCTTT.

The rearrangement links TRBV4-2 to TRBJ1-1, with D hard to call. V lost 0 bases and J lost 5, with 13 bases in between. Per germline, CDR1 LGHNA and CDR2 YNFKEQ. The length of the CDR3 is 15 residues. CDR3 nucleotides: TGTGCCAGCAGCCAAGATTTTGGCCCGGGAACTGAAGCTTTCTTT. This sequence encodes CASSQDFGPGTEAFF.

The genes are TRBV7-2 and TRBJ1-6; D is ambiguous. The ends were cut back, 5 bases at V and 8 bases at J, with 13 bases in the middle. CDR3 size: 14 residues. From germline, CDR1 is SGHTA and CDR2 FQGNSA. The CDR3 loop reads CASSPPAWDSPLHF. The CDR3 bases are TGTGCCAGCAGCCCTCCGGCATGGGATTCACCCCTCCACTTT.

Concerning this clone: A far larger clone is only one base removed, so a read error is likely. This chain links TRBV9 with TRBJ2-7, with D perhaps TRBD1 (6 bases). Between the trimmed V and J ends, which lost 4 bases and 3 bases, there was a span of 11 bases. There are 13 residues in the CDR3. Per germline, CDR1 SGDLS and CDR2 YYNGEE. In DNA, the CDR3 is TGTGCCAGCAGCATGGGACAAGGCTACGAGCAGTACTTC. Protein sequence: CASSMGQGYEQYF. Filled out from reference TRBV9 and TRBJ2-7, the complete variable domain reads DSGVTQTPKHLITATGQRVTLRCSPRSGDLSVYWYQQSLDQGLQFLIQYYNGEERAKGNILERFSAQQFPDLHSELNLSSLELGDSALYFCASSMGQGYEQYFGPGTRLTVT.

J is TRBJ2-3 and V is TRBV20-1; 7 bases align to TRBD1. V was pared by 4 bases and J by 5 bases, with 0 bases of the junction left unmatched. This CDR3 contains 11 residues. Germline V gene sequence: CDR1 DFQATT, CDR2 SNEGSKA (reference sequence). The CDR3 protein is CSANRGDTQYF. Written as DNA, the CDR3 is TGCAGTGCTAACAGGGGAGATACGCAGTATTTT.

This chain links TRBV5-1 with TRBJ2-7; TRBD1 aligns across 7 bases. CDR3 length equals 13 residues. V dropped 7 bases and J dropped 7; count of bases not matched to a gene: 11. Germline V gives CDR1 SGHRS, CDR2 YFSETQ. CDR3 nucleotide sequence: TGCGCCAGCGGCCCAGAGGGGGCCGTGGAGCAGTACTTC. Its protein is CASGPEGAVEQYF.

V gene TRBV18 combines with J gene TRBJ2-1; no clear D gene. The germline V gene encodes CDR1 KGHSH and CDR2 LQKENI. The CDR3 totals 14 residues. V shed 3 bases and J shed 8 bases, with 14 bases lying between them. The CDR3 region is CASSPFTAMDEQFF. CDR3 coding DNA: TGTGCCAGCTCACCCTTTACGGCCATGGATGAGCAGTTCTTC.

DNA of the CDR3: TGCGCCAGCAGCCAAGATCCACAGAGGCAAGAGACCCAGTACTTC. Amino acid sequence: CASSQDPQRQETQYF. The chain employs TRBV4-1 and TRBJ2-5; D not resolved. V shed 0 bases and J shed 2 bases, with 10 bases lying between them. The germline V gene has CDR1 MGHRA and CDR2 YSYEKL. This CDR3 comprises 15 residues.

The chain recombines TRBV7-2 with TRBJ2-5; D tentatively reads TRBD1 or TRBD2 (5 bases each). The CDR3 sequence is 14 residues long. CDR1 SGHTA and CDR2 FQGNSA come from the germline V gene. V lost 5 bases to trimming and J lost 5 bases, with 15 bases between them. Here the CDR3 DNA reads TGTGCCAGCAGCCCTGGGTGGGGCGGGGAGACCCAGTACTTC. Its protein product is CASSPGWGGETQYF.

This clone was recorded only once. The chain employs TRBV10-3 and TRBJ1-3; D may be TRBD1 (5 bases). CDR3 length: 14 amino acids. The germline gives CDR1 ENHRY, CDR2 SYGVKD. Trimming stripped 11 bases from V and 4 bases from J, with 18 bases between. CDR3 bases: TGTGCCGTACTCAAAGGGACGTCGGGAAACACCATATATTTT. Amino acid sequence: CAVLKGTSGNTIYF.

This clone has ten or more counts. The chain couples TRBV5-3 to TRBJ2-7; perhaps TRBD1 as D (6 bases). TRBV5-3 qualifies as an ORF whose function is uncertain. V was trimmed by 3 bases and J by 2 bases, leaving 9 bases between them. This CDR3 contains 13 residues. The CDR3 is CARSYRDTYEQYF. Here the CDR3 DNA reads TGTGCCAGAAGCTACCGGGACACCTACGAGCAGTACTTC.